A single sample gave rise to the 10 T cell receptor beta chains below, sequenced in a study of Ad26.COV2.S vaccination and SARS-CoV-2 variants. TCRdb keeps only in-frame clones here, not all; method: immunoSEQ multiplex PCR. The table records about 320,000 clones, 85% of them present only once. Stated treatment: some 19 received Ad26.COV2.S at low or high dose, single or two shots; about five received placebo; per-sample allocation not given. Samples analyzed were those drawn on day 63 after the first vaccine or placebo injection. Material: peripheral blood, obtained in a trial of Ad26.COV2.S vaccine versus placebo. The receptors shown here come from a person aged 18-65 years who received the Ad26.COV2.S COVID-19 vaccine or a placebo.

J is TRBJ1-2 and V is TRBV30; D is possibly TRBD1 (6 bases). V lost 2 bases and J 4 bases, leaving 17 bases between the germline ends. CDR1 and CDR2 (germline): GTSNPN, SVGIG (reference sequence). The CDR3 runs to 15 residues. CDR3 region: CAWSSQKTGFYGYTF. The DNA of the CDR3 is TGTGCCTGGAGTTCTCAAAAGACAGGATTCTATGGCTACACCTTC.

Here the CDR3 DNA reads TGTGCCAGCAGCTTAGTCGGAACGGCCTTTGAAAAACTGTTTTTT. It encodes CASSLVGTAFEKLFF. The V call is TRBV7-9, the J call TRBJ1-4, with unresolved D. The CDR3 length is 15 residues. Trimming left V 1 base short and J 7 bases short, with 13 bases between. CDR1 and CDR2 (germline): SEHNR, FQNEAQ (reference sequence).

The genes are TRBV6-5 and TRBJ2-7; a possible D gene is TRBD1 (6 bases). The V end lost 0 bases, the J end lost 2 bases, and 11 bases lay between the germline ends. The V gene's germline CDR1 is MNHEY and CDR2 SVGAGI. This CDR3 contains 15 residues. The CDR3 coding sequence is TGTGCCAGCAGTTACTCAGGGACAAACACCTACGAGCAGTACTTC. Protein product: CASSYSGTNTYEQYF.

The chain couples TRBV28 to TRBJ1-5; no clear D gene. From germline, CDR1 is MDHEN and CDR2 SYDVKM. V gave up 3 bases and J gave up 6 bases, with 15 bases separating them. The length of the CDR3 is 15 residues. The CDR3 sequence is CASSFVSRPSQPQHF. CDR3 sequence (DNA): TGTGCCAGCAGTTTTGTCAGTCGGCCCAGTCAGCCCCAGCATTTT.

This clone was seen only once. This sample includes further DNA sequences coding for the same CDR3. The chain joins TRBV12-3 or TRBV12-4 to TRBJ1-3, with 7 nucleotides matching TRBD1. The junction had 2 bases not matched to a gene; V was cut back by 8 bases and J by 4 bases. There are 12 residues in the CDR3. CDR3 loop: CASDRAGNTIYF. CDR3 sequence (DNA): TGTGCCAGCGACAGGGCCGGAAACACCATATATTTT.

This clone was found once. The chain recombines TRBV19 with TRBJ1-3, with D perhaps TRBD1 (6 bases). The CDR3 is made up of 16 amino acids. Trimming left V 5 bases short and J 3 bases short, with 17 bases between. Looked up from germline, CDR1 is LNHDA and CDR2 is SQIVND (reference sequence). The chain's CDR3 is CASSPWLGAGGNTIYF. The CDR3, as DNA: TGTGCCAGTAGTCCCTGGCTGGGGGCAGGTGGAAACACCATATATTTT.

CDR3 residues: CASSSPPGHGPDNEQFF. The CDR3 DNA sequence: TGTGCCAGCAGCTCTCCACCGGGACATGGGCCCGACAATGAGCAGTTCTTC. V and J are TRBV7-3 and TRBJ2-1; the D gene is possibly TRBD1 (6 bases). Germline-derived CDR1 and CDR2 are SGHTA and FQGTGA. The CDR3 runs 17 residues. V was shortened by 4 bases and J by 5 bases, with 21 bases between the two germline ends. Based on the CDR3 plus reference TRBV7-3 and TRBJ2-1, the full variable domain is GAGVSQTPSNKVTEKGKYVELRCDPISGHTALYWYRQSLGQGPEFLIYFQGTGAADDSGLPNDRFFAVRPEGSVSTLKIQRTERGDSAVYLCASSSPPGHGPDNEQFFGPGTRLTVL.

This chain connects TRBV12-3 or TRBV12-4 to TRBJ2-3; TRBD1 is a possible D gene (5 bases). This CDR3 has 13 amino acids. The V end lost 4 bases, the J end lost 0 bases, and 5 bases lay between the germline ends. DNA of the CDR3: TGTGCCAGCAGTTCAGGGAGCACAGATACGCAGTATTTT. Encoded protein: CASSSGSTDTQYF.

The chain links TRBV9 to TRBJ1-3, with 8 bases that match TRBD1. The CDR3 has 17 residues. Germline loops: CDR1 SGDLS, CDR2 YYNGEE. Trimming cost V 3 bases and J 0 bases; bases outside gene matches: 8. The DNA for the CDR3 is TGTGCCAGCAGCGCCAGACAGGGGCCGAGCTCTGGAAACACCATATATTTT. Translation gives CASSARQGPSSGNTIYF.

This sequence joins TRBV5-1 and TRBJ2-3, with D uncertain. This CDR3 has 12 residues. In germline, CDR1 is SGHRS, CDR2 YFSETQ. Deletions cut 0 bases from V and 5 bases from J, with 4 bases between. DNA of the CDR3: TGCGCCAGCAGCTTGGTGGGAGATACGCAGTATTTT. Translated, it gives CASSLVGDTQYF.